What follows are 17 T cell receptor beta chains derived from one specimen sequenced in a study of blood T cell repertoires in COVID-19. This table comes from immunoSEQ multiplex PCR, and its TCRdb copy is limited to in-frame clones, with some not included. The sample lists under 70,000 clones; around 86% were seen once. Sequencing used peripheral blood. The source is a woman under 30 with acute or convalescent COVID-19.

This rearrangement joins TRBV5-6 to TRBJ1-2; possibly TRBD1 for D (6 bases). CDR1 is SGHDT and CDR2 is YYEEEE in the germline V gene. This CDR3 spans 14 amino acids. V gave up 0 bases and J gave up 8 bases, with 14 bases separating them. DNA for the CDR3: TGTGCCAGCAGCTTGGTGTCAGGGGCCTTAGGCTACACCTTC. It is translated as CASSLVSGALGYTF. Full variable domain (missing parts from reference TRBV5-6 and TRBJ1-2): DAGVTQSPTHLIKTRGQQVTLRCSPKSGHDTVSWYQQALGQGPQFIFQYYEEEERQRGNFPDRFSGHQFPNYSSELNVNALLLGDSALYLCASSLVSGALGYTFGSGTRLTVV.

V and J are TRBV14 and TRBJ2-5; 10 bases align to TRBD2. Germline CDR1 is SGHDN and CDR2 is FVKESK. Losses at the gene ends were 2 bases for V and 5 bases for J; bases not matched to a gene: 14. This CDR3 has 18 amino acids. The CDR3 spells CASSQLKREGLVAETQYF. The CDR3 DNA reads TGTGCCAGCAGCCAACTGAAGCGGGAGGGCCTCGTGGCTGAGACCCAGTACTTC. The entire variable domain, with the rest obtained from reference TRBV14 and TRBJ2-5, is as follows: EAGVTQFPSHSVIEKGQTVTLRCDPISGHDNLYWYRRVMGKEIKFLLHFVKESKQDESGMPNNRFLAERTGGTYSTLKVQPAELEDSGVYFCASSQLKREGLVAETQYFGPGTRLLVL.

V is TRBV27 and J is TRBJ1-5; a possible D gene is TRBD1 (5 bases). Looked up from germline, CDR1 is MNHEY and CDR2 is SMNVEV (reference sequence). The CDR3 has 16 amino acids. The V gene lost 1 base and the J gene lost 6 bases, with 16 bases spanning the gap. The CDR3 reads CASSLWSFRARQPQHF. DNA for the CDR3: TGTGCCAGCAGTTTATGGTCTTTCAGGGCTCGTCAGCCCCAGCATTTT.

This clone was seen only once. This chain links TRBV11-2 with TRBJ1-1, with D perhaps TRBD1 (5 bases). CDR3 size: 16 residues. In germline, CDR1 is SGHAT, CDR2 FQNNGV. Trimming stripped 1 base from V and 1 base from J, with 13 bases between. The CDR3 region has the DNA TGTGCCAGCAGCTTAGCGGGAGGGGTCCGGAACACTGAAGCTTTCTTT. It specifies CASSLAGGVRNTEAFF. Using reference TRBV11-2 and TRBJ1-1 for the parts outside the CDR3, the full variable domain is EAGVAQSPRYKIIEKRQSVAFWCNPISGHATLYWYQQILGQGPKLLIQFQNNGVVDDSQLPKDRFSAERLKGVDSTLKIQPAKLEDSAVYLCASSLAGGVRNTEAFFGQGTRLTVV.

The J gene is TRBJ2-1, the V gene TRBV18, with 7 bases lining up with TRBD2. CDR3 length: 15 amino acids. With 5 bases clipped from V and 0 bases from J, the junction kept 4 bases outside the gene matches. Per the germline V gene, CDR1 is KGHSH and CDR2 is LQKENI. The CDR3: CASSTSASSYNEQFF. The DNA for the CDR3 is TGTGCCAGCTCAACTAGCGCGAGCTCCTACAATGAGCAGTTCTTC. The variable domain in full, with the rest retrieved from reference TRBV18 and TRBJ2-1, is NAGVMQNPRHLVRRRGQEARLRCSPMKGHSHVYWYRQLPEEGLKFMVYLQKENIIDESGMPKERFSAEFPKEGPSILRIQQVVRGDSAAYFCASSTSASSYNEQFFGPGTRLTVL.

The rearrangement joins TRBV4-1 to TRBJ1-2; 8 nucleotides match TRBD1. In germline, CDR1 is MGHRA, CDR2 YSYEKL. Losses at the gene ends were 2 bases for V and 8 bases for J; bases not matched to a gene: 7. The length of the CDR3 is 14 residues. Here the CDR3 DNA reads TGCGCCAGCAGCCAACGACAGGGGTTGGCCGGCTACACCTTC. Translating it yields CASSQRQGLAGYTF.

The chain combines TRBV2 with TRBJ1-1, with 8 nucleotides matching TRBD1. Trimming removed 6 bases from V and 3 bases from J; junction bases left unmatched: 12. Germline assignment: CDR1 SNHLY and CDR2 FYNNEI. The CDR3 loop spans 16 amino acids. CDR3 in DNA: TGTGCCAGCAGCGGGGGTTCGGACAGGGTGGACACTGAAGCTTTCTTT. It codes for CASSGGSDRVDTEAFF.

The chain recombines TRBV10-2 with TRBJ1-4; possibly TRBD1 for D (6 bases). The CDR3 has 14 residues. From germline, CDR1 is WSHSY and CDR2 SAAADI. Trimming took 4 bases from V and 5 from J, leaving 11 bases between them. The CDR3 region is CASSGGRGNEKLFF. DNA for the CDR3: TGCGCCAGCAGTGGTGGCAGGGGAAATGAAAAACTGTTTTTT.

This sequence joins TRBV3-1 (or the pseudogene TRBV3-2) and TRBJ1-4; D is unresolved. V lost 0 bases, J lost 13 bases, and 12 bases lay in between. This CDR3 contains 13 residues. Germline CDR1 reads LGHDT; CDR2 reads YNNKEL (reference sequence). CDR3: CASSQEKASGLFF. CDR3 nucleotides: TGTGCCAGCAGCCAAGAAAAGGCGTCGGGACTGTTTTTT.

The chain uses TRBV28 and TRBJ1-1; D is ambiguous. Germline lookup yields CDR1 MDHEN and CDR2 SYDVKM. The V end was cut by 6 bases, the J end by 8 bases, with 10 bases between. This CDR3 is 11 amino acids long. This CDR3 reads CASSRPREAFF. CDR3 DNA: TGTGCCAGCAGCCGACCGCGGGAAGCTTTCTTT.

Only one count was recorded for this clone. The chain carries TRBV7-8 and TRBJ2-3, with TRBD1 matching 9 bases. V trimming: 5 bases; J trimming: 1 base; junction bases outside the gene matches: 7. The CDR3 consists of 16 residues. Germline V CDR1 and CDR2: SGHVS, FQNEAQ. This chain's CDR3 is CASSQGRDRGTDTQYF. In nucleotides, the CDR3 is TGTGCCAGCAGCCAAGGGCGGGACAGGGGCACAGATACGCAGTATTTT.

The chain recombines TRBV10-3 with TRBJ2-7, with D possibly TRBD1 on 6 matching bases. In germline, CDR1 is ENHRY, CDR2 SYGVKD. The V end lost 0 bases, the J end lost 4 bases, and 16 bases lay between the germline ends. The CDR3 runs to 16 residues. In nucleotides, the CDR3 is TGTGCCATCAGTGAGTCTGGGGGCCACGGGCCTTACGAGCAGTACTTC. This translates into CAISESGGHGPYEQYF.

This rearrangement joins TRBV19 to TRBJ1-5; D is undetermined. Germline-derived CDR1 and CDR2 are LNHDA and SQIVND (reference sequence). This CDR3 has 14 amino acids. Trimming removed 1 base from V and 3 bases from J, with 7 bases in between. The CDR3: CASSIGQNNQPQHF. CDR3 DNA sequence: TGTGCCAGTAGTATAGGTCAGAACAATCAGCCCCAGCATTTT. The whole variable domain, filled in from reference TRBV19 and TRBJ1-5, reads DGGITQSPKYLFRKEGQNVTLSCEQNLNHDAMYWYRQDPGQGLRLIYYSQIVNDFQKGDIAEGYSVSREKKESFPLTVTSAQKNPTAFYLCASSIGQNNQPQHFGDGTRLSIL.

This chain joins TRBV19 and TRBJ1-5; tentative D call: TRBD1 (6 bases). The CDR3 is 15 amino acids. CDR1 and CDR2 from the germline V gene are LNHDA and SQIVND (reference sequence). V was pared by 0 bases and J by 5 bases, with 11 bases between. The CDR3 is CASSIDSRGDQPQHF. The CDR3 coding sequence is TGTGCCAGTAGTATAGATAGCAGGGGCGATCAGCCCCAGCATTTT. Supplemented by reference TRBV19 and TRBJ1-5, the full variable domain reads DGGITQSPKYLFRKEGQNVTLSCEQNLNHDAMYWYRQDPGQGLRLIYYSQIVNDFQKGDIAEGYSVSREKKESFPLTVTSAQKNPTAFYLCASSIDSRGDQPQHFGDGTRLSIL.

The chain uses TRBV11-2 and TRBJ2-7, with D tentatively TRBD1 (6 bases). The V gene lost 5 bases and the J gene lost 7 bases, with 21 bases spanning the gap. Germline CDR1 reads SGHAT; CDR2 reads FQNNGV. The CDR3 totals 15 residues. Here the CDR3 DNA reads TGTGCCAGCAGCGTCAATAGTTGGGGCCAGGGGGAGCAGTACTTC. This gives the protein CASSVNSWGQGEQYF.

The V call is TRBV28, the J call TRBJ2-1, with 11 bases that match TRBD2. J lost 9 bases, V lost 6 bases, and 7 bases had no gene match. The germline gives CDR1 MDHEN, CDR2 SYDVKM. The CDR3 extends over 14 amino acids. CDR3 sequence reads: CASRASGGNLEQFF. CDR3 in DNA: TGTGCCAGCAGGGCTAGCGGGGGGAACCTTGAGCAGTTCTTC.

The CDR3 sequence: CASSPSLGVMVGEQFF. In nucleotides, the CDR3 is TGTGCCAGCAGCCCAAGTTTAGGGGTTATGGTTGGTGAGCAGTTCTTC. This sequence joins TRBV7-6 and TRBJ2-1, with a possible D match to TRBD1 (5 bases). Germline V CDR1 and CDR2: SGHVS, FNYEAQ. This CDR3 has 16 amino acids. The ends were cut back, 5 bases at V and 9 bases at J, with 23 bases in the middle.